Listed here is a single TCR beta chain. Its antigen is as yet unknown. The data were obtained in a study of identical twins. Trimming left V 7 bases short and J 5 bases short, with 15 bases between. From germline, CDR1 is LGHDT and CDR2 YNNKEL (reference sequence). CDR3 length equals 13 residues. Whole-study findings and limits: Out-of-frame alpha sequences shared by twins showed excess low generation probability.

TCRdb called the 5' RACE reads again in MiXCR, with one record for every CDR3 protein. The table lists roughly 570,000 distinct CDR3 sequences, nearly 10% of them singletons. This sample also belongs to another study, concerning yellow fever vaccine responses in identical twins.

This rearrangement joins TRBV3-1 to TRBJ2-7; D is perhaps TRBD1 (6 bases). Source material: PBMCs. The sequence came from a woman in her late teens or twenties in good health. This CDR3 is CASNLQGYNEQYF. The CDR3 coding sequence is TGTGCCAGCAACTTACAGGGTTACAACGAGCAGTACTTC.